A single sample gave rise to the 3 T cell receptor beta chains below, sequenced in a study of tumor-infiltrating lymphocytes in primary liver carcinoma. From roughly 0.5 ug total RNA, TCR beta cDNA was generated with a primer in the constant region. ARM-PCR, slightly modified, supplied the TCR beta libraries through three nested multiplex PCR rounds. Use of TRBV1-TRBV30 forward primers with a C-beta reverse primer characterized the first two PCR rounds, which lasted 10 cycles each. Each CDR3 protein gets one entry after TCRdb re-called the multiplex PCR reads with MiXCR. The table lists about 310,000 distinct CDR3 sequences, 50% to 75% of them singletons, with about 15% in the top ten. The study extracted blood RNA from unsorted whole blood and also extracted germline DNA. Input material: peripheral blood. The origin of the receptors is a woman between 25 and 40 years old with primary liver carcinoma and hepatitis B virus infection.

This clonotype was detected a few times. The chain joins TRBV14 to TRBJ1-2, with a tentative D call TRBD1 (5 bases). Between the trimmed V and J ends, which lost 3 bases and 7 bases, there was a span of 12 bases. In germline, CDR1 is SGHDN, CDR2 FVKESK. The CDR3 runs 13 residues. The CDR3 DNA reads TGTGCCAGCAGCCATCTCCCCGGGGCTGGCTACACCTTC. Its protein product is CASSHLPGAGYTF. Full variable domain (outside the CDR3, taken from reference TRBV14 and TRBJ1-2): EAGVTQFPSHSVIEKGQTVTLRCDPISGHDNLYWYRRVMGKEIKFLLHFVKESKQDESGMPNNRFLAERTGGTYSTLKVQPAELEDSGVYFCASSHLPGAGYTFGSGTRLTVV.

In the case of this clonotype: Sequence at one end of the junction differs from germline and may be a read error. The V call is TRBV11-2, the J call TRBJ2-7; 7 nucleotides match TRBD1. The CDR3 is 13 amino acids. Per germline, CDR1 SGHAT and CDR2 FQNNGV. The DNA for the CDR3 is TGTGCCAGCAGCTTAGAGGTGGAGACAGGACAGGAGTTC. It yields the protein CASSLEVETGQEF.

Comments on this clonotype: A much larger clonotype is one base distant, so this may be a read error. CDR3 DNA sequence: TGCAGCGTTGAAGCAGGGGAGGCGGACTACGAGCAGTACTTC. Residues: CSVEAGEADYEQYF. The chain carries TRBV29-1 and TRBJ2-7; the D gene could be TRBD1 or TRBD2 (6 bases each). The CDR3 consists of 14 residues. Germline V gene lookup returns CDR1 SQVTM and CDR2 ANQGSEA. Trimming stripped 1 base from V and 3 bases from J, with 13 bases between.